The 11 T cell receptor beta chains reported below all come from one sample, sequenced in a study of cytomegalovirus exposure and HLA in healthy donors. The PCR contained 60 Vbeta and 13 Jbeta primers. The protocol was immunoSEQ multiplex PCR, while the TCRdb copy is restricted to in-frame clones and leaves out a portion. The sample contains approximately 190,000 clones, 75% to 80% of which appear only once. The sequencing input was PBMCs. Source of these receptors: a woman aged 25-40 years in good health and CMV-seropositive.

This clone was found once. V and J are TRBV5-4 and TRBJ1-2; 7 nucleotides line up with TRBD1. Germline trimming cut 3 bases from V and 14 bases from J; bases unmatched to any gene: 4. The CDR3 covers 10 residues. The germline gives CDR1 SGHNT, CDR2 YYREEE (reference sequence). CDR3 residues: CASSWDSQTF. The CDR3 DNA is TGTGCCAGCAGCTGGGACAGCCAAACCTTC.

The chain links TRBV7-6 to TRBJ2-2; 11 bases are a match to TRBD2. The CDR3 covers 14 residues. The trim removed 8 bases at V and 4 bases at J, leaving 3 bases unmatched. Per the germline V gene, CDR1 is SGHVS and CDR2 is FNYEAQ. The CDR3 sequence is CASGGLAATGELFF. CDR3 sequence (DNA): TGTGCCAGCGGGGGACTAGCGGCCACCGGGGAGCTGTTTTTT.

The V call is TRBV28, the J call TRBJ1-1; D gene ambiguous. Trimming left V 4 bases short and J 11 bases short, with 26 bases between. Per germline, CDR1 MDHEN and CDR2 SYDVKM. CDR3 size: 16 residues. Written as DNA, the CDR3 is TGTGCCAGCAGTTCCCCAAGCAATGCCAGGCCTTCTGGGGCTTTCTTT. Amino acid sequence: CASSSPSNARPSGAFF.

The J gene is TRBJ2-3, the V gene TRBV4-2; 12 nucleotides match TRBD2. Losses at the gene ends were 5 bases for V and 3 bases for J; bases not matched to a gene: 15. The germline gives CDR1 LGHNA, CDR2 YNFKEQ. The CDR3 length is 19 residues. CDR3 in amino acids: CASSWRSSSGGARTDTQYF. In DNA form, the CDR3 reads TGTGCCAGCAGCTGGAGGTCCTCTAGCGGGGGGGCTCGGACAGATACGCAGTATTTT.

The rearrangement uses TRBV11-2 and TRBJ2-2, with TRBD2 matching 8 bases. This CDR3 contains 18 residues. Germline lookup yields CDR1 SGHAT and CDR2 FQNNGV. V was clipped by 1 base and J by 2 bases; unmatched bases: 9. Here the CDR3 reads CASSLVPSGSVNTGELFF. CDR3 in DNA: TGTGCCAGCAGCTTAGTTCCCAGCGGGAGCGTCAACACCGGGGAGCTGTTTTTT.

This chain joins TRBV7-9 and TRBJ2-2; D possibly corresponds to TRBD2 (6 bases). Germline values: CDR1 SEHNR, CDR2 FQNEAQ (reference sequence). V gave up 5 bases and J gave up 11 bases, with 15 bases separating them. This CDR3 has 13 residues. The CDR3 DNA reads TGTGCCAGCAGCCCGACTAGATCCATAGAGCTGTTTTTT. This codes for CASSPTRSIELFF.

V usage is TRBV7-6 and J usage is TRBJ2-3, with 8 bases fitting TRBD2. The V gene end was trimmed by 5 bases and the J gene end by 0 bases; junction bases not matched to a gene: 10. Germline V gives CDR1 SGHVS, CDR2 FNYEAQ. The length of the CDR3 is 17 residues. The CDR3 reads CASSPRRLATSTDTQYF. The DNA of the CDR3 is TGTGCCAGCAGCCCACGTCGACTAGCGACTAGCACAGATACGCAGTATTTT.

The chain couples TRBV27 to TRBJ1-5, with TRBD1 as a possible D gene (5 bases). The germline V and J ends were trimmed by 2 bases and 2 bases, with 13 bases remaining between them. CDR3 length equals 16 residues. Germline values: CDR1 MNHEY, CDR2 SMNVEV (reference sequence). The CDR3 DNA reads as TGTGCCAGCAGTTTACAGGGTCTCGACGGCAATCAGCCCCAGCATTTT. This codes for CASSLQGLDGNQPQHF.

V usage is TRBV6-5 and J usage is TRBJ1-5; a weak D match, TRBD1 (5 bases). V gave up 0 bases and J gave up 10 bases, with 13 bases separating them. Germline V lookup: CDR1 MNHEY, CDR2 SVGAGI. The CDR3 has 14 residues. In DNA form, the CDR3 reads TGTGCCAGCAGTTACTCGTCGACAGTCTTACCCCAGCATTTT. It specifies CASSYSSTVLPQHF.

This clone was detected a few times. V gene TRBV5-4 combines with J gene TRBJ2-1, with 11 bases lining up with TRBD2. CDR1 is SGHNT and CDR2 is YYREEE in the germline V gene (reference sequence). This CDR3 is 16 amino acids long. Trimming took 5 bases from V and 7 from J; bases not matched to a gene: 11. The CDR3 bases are TGTGCCAGCAGAACCCCCTCTAGCGGGGGGAGGAATGAGCAGTTCTTC. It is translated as CASRTPSSGGRNEQFF. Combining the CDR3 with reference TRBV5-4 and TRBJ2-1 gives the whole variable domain ETGVTQSPTHLIKTRGQQVTLRCSSQSGHNTVSWYQQALGQGPQFIFQYYREEENGRGNFPPRFSGLQFPNYSSELNVNALELDDSALYLCASRTPSSGGRNEQFFGPGTRLTVL.

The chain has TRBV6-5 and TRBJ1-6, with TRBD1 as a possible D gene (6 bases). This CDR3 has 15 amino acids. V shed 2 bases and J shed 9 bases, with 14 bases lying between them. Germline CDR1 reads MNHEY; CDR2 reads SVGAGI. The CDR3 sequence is CASSYTDAGVSPLHF. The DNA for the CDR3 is TGTGCCAGCAGTTACACGGACGCAGGGGTTTCACCCCTCCACTTT.